Below are 17 T cell receptor beta chains sequenced from a single sample in a study of patients and donors after allogeneic stem cell transplantation. A single record per CDR3 protein comes from TCRdb applying MiXCR to the RT-PCR reads. There are approximately 430,000 distinct CDR3 sequences in the sample; around 16% occur only once, and roughly 7.2% lies in the top ten. The sequenced material came from blood, either unsorted or a sorted T cell fraction (not recorded which). These receptors were obtained from a human donor who was either an allogeneic HSCT recipient or a stem cell or donor lymphocyte infusion donor (not recorded which). It is not recorded whose cells these are; they may come from a transplant donor.

This clonotype was observed a handful of times. The rearrangement uses TRBV4-2 and TRBJ2-7; the match to TRBD1 covers 10 bases. CDR3 size: 16 residues. V shed 4 bases, J shed 5 bases, and the junction held 11 bases outside the gene matches. Germline V gene lookup returns CDR1 LGHNA and CDR2 YNFKEQ. The CDR3 is CASSPQGDRGENEQYF. CDR3 coding DNA: TGTGCCAGCAGCCCCCAGGGGGACAGGGGAGAAAACGAGCAGTACTTC.

This clonotype came up a few times. This chain joins TRBV10-3 and TRBJ2-7; either TRBD1 or TRBD2 may fit D (5 bases each). Trimming pared 2 bases from V and 0 bases from J, leaving 14 bases between. Looked up from germline, CDR1 is ENHRY and CDR2 is SYGVKD. This CDR3 comprises 16 residues. The CDR3 DNA sequence: TGTGCCATCAGTGAGGGCCCGGGACGGAGCTCCTACGAGCAGTACTTC. Amino acid sequence: CAISEGPGRSSYEQYF.

This clonotype was recorded many times. As DNA, the CDR3 is TGTGCCAGCAGAACAGGGGGAGCTGAAGCTTTCTTT. Translating gives CASRTGGAEAFF. The chain uses TRBV12-3 or TRBV12-4 and TRBJ1-1, with 8 bases aligning to TRBD1. J gave up 6 bases and V 6 bases, and 3 bases lay outside the gene matches. The CDR3 length is 12 residues.

This clonotype was seen a few times. This sequence joins TRBV29-1 and TRBJ2-7; D not resolved. Trimming pared 4 bases from V and 3 bases from J, leaving 7 bases between. Germline V gene data show CDR1 as SQVTM and CDR2 as ANQGSEA. This CDR3 is 11 amino acids long. CDR3 amino acids: CSVVTSYEQYF. The CDR3 nucleotides are TGCAGCGTTGTGACCAGCTACGAGCAGTACTTC.

V and J are TRBV5-1 and TRBJ2-5; D may be TRBD2 (6 bases). Germline V gene data show CDR1 as SGHRS and CDR2 as YFSETQ. V lost 0 bases and J 5 bases, leaving 11 bases between the germline ends. The CDR3 sequence is 14 residues long. DNA for the CDR3: TGCGCCAGCAGCTTGGGCGGGGCAAAGGAGACCCAGTACTTC. Amino acid sequence: CASSLGGAKETQYF.

The chain couples TRBV24-1 to TRBJ2-7; 11 nucleotides align to TRBD1. Germline V gives CDR1 KGHDR, CDR2 SFDVKD. CDR3 length equals 15 residues. The V gene end was trimmed by 1 base and the J gene end by 8 bases; junction bases not matched to a gene: 6. Written as DNA, the CDR3 is TGTGCCACCAGTGATTTCCCTGGACAGGGGGCAAAGCAGTACTTC. Protein product: CATSDFPGQGAKQYF.

This rearrangement joins TRBV2 to TRBJ1-2; D ambiguous. The V and J ends lost 7 bases and 8 bases respectively, with 17 bases between them. The germline CDR1 and CDR2 sequences are SNHLY and FYNNEI. This CDR3 spans 13 amino acids. Here the CDR3 reads CASTRLARPGYTF. As DNA, the CDR3 is TGTGCCAGCACCCGCCTGGCCCGACCGGGCTACACCTTC. The full variable domain, rest sourced from reference TRBV2 and TRBJ1-2, is EPEVTQTPSHQVTQMGQEVILRCVPISNHLYFYWYRQILGQKVEFLVSFYNNEISEKSEIFDDQFSVERPDGSNFTLKIRSTKLEDSAMYFCASTRLARPGYTFGSGTRLTVV.

This rearrangement joins TRBV12-3 or TRBV12-4 to TRBJ2-7; 12 positions match TRBD2. With 5 bases clipped from V and 1 base from J, the junction kept 3 bases outside the gene matches. The length of the CDR3 is 15 residues. As DNA, the CDR3 is TGTGCCAGCAGTAGGACTAGCGGGGTGTCCTACGAGCAGTACTTC. Encoded protein: CASSRTSGVSYEQYF.

This clonotype was counted between two and nine times. The rearrangement uses TRBV10-3 and TRBJ1-1; TRBD1 might be the D (5 bases). CDR3 length equals 15 residues. The V end was cut by 5 bases, the J end by 4 bases, with 17 bases between. Per germline, CDR1 ENHRY and CDR2 SYGVKD. CDR3 coding DNA: TGTGCCATCAGTCAAATGGGGACGGGGGGCACTGAAGCTTTCTTT. Amino acid sequence: CAISQMGTGGTEAFF.

This clonotype came up many times. The J gene is TRBJ2-7, the V gene TRBV5-1; D might be TRBD1 or TRBD2, each matching 5 bases. V dropped 4 bases and J dropped 2 bases, with 10 bases sitting between them. Looked up from germline, CDR1 is SGHRS and CDR2 is YFSETQ. CDR3 length: 13 residues. CDR3 loop: CASSPGPPYEQYF. DNA for the CDR3: TGCGCCAGCAGCCCGGGGCCCCCCTACGAGCAGTACTTC.

The CDR3: CSAPAWSDTQYF. DNA for the CDR3: TGCAGTGCCCCTGCCTGGTCAGATACGCAGTATTTT. V and J are TRBV20-1 and TRBJ2-3; no reliable D call. The germline V gene has CDR1 DFQATT and CDR2 SNEGSKA (reference sequence). V shed 6 bases and J shed 4 bases, with 11 bases lying between them. The CDR3 has 12 residues.

The chain recombines TRBV7-2 with TRBJ2-2; no clear D gene. The CDR3 consists of 14 residues. CDR1 and CDR2 (germline): SGHTA, FQGNSA. V gave up 3 bases and J gave up 6 bases, with 11 bases separating them. For the CDR3, the DNA is TGTGCCAGCAGCTTCGGATACAACCCCGGGGAGCTGTTTTTT. It translates to CASSFGYNPGELFF.

J is TRBJ2-1 and V is TRBV15, with D possibly TRBD2 on 6 matching bases. V was pared by 0 bases and J by 5 bases, with 14 bases between. The CDR3 loop spans 16 amino acids. CDR1 is LNHNV, CDR2 YYDKDF, per germline (reference sequence). CDR3 region: CATSRDLAGLHNEQFF. The DNA of the CDR3 is TGTGCCACCAGCAGAGATCTGGCAGGACTACACAATGAGCAGTTCTTC.

This clonotype was counted between two and nine times. This sequence joins TRBV5-1 and TRBJ2-7, with 7 bases aligning to TRBD1. J gave up 6 bases and V 2 bases, and 2 bases lay outside the gene matches. CDR1 is SGHRS, CDR2 YFSETQ, per germline. The CDR3 consists of 12 residues. This CDR3 reads CASSLQGLEQYF. CDR3 bases: TGCGCCAGCAGCTTACAGGGGCTCGAGCAGTACTTC.

This clonotype was counted only a few times. V usage is TRBV7-8 and J usage is TRBJ1-1, with TRBD1 as a possible D gene (5 bases). V lost 1 base and J 2 bases, leaving 11 bases between the germline ends. This CDR3 spans 15 amino acids. Germline CDR1 reads SGHVS; CDR2 reads FQNEAQ. The CDR3 bases are TGTGCCAGCAGCTTAGAACCCAGGGTCAACACTGAAGCTTTCTTT. It is translated as CASSLEPRVNTEAFF.

Many counts were recorded for this clonotype. This chain uses TRBV12-3 or TRBV12-4 with TRBJ1-4; maybe TRBD1 (6 bases). Trimming took 2 bases from V and 3 from J, leaving 13 bases between them. CDR3 length: 16 residues. In DNA, the CDR3 is TGTGCCAGCAGTTTAAAGGGGGTACAGGCTAATGAAAAACTGTTTTTT. Translated: CASSLKGVQANEKLFF.

The gene calls are TRBV27 and TRBJ2-7; 12 bases fit TRBD1. The CDR3 sequence is 15 residues long. CDR1 is MNHEY, CDR2 SMNVEV, per germline (reference sequence). The junction had 6 bases not matched to a gene; V was cut back by 5 bases and J by 4 bases. CDR3 sequence reads: CASSAGTGGLYEQYF. The DNA for the CDR3 is TGTGCCAGCAGTGCCGGGACAGGGGGCTTGTACGAGCAGTACTTC.